Shown below are 30 T cell receptor beta chains from a single sample sequenced in a study of T cells in Graves' hyperthyroidism and ophthalmopathy. The TCR beta CDR3 regions underwent amplification using RNA transcripts as the source. RT-PCR in the first round (using the HTBI primer set) targeted the TCR CDR3. TCRdb ran MiXCR on the multiplex PCR reads and lists one entry per CDR3 protein. The table has about 400,000 distinct CDR3 sequences, 15% seen once. Specimen: blood. These receptor sequences come from a woman between 25 and 40 years old with Graves' hyperthyroidism.

The chain couples TRBV3-1 to TRBJ1-3; maybe TRBD1 (5 bases). Germline CDR1 and CDR2: LGHDT and YNNKEL (reference sequence). The CDR3 sequence is 16 residues long. The ends were cut back, 1 base at V and 0 bases at J, with 10 bases in the middle. The CDR3 region has the DNA TGTGCCAGCAGCCAAGGACAGTCCCACTCTGGAAACACCATATATTTT. Translation: CASSQGQSHSGNTIYF.

This clonotype was found many times. The chain employs TRBV12-3 or TRBV12-4 and TRBJ2-2, with D perhaps being TRBD1 or TRBD2 (5 bases each). The germline V and J ends were trimmed by 1 base and 4 bases, with 7 bases remaining between them. The CDR3 length is 14 residues. The CDR3 DNA reads TGTGCCAGCAGTTTAGGAGGGGTCACCGGGGAGCTGTTTTTT. This gives the protein CASSLGGVTGELFF.

This clonotype occurred a few times. The chain joins TRBV5-1 to TRBJ2-1, with TRBD2 matching over 10 bases. With 3 bases clipped from V and 7 bases from J, the junction kept 7 bases outside the gene matches. In germline, CDR1 is SGHRS, CDR2 YFSETQ. CDR3 length: 15 residues. The CDR3 here is CASSSVIAGGNEQFF. In nucleotides, the CDR3 is TGCGCCAGCAGCTCGGTCATAGCGGGAGGAAATGAGCAGTTCTTC.

This clonotype was observed at least ten times. The rearrangement uses TRBV5-8 and TRBJ1-1, with D possibly matching TRBD1 (5 bases). CDR3 length: 16 amino acids. Germline V gene data show CDR1 as SGHTS and CDR2 as YDEGEE. Trimming took 4 bases from V and 0 from J, leaving 16 bases between them. CDR3 nucleotides: TGTGCCAGCAGCACCGGTGTGGCGGGGGTGAACACTGAAGCTTTCTTT. Translation: CASSTGVAGVNTEAFF.

This clonotype was detected ten times or more. The chain employs TRBV18 and TRBJ2-7; 10 nucleotides align to TRBD2. Germline lookup yields CDR1 KGHSH and CDR2 LQKENI. The CDR3 runs to 17 residues. The V gene end was trimmed by 2 bases and the J gene end by 2 bases; junction bases not matched to a gene: 9. The CDR3 protein is CASSPSPFSGRPYEQYF. The CDR3, as DNA: TGTGCCAGCTCACCAAGCCCCTTTAGCGGGAGGCCCTACGAGCAGTACTTC.

This clonotype was picked up a small number of times. V gene TRBV29-1 combines with J gene TRBJ2-5, with 9 bases matching TRBD2. Germline V CDR1 and CDR2: SQVTM, ANQGSEA. This CDR3 contains 16 residues. V trimming: 0 bases; J trimming: 4 bases; junction bases outside the gene matches: 9. CDR3 sequence (DNA): TGCAGCGTTGAAGATCTTGGGCGGGAGGGCCGAGAGACCCAGTACTTC. Its protein product is CSVEDLGREGRETQYF.

This chain uses TRBV18 with TRBJ2-1, with 7 bases aligning to TRBD1. The CDR3 covers 15 residues. The germline gives CDR1 KGHSH, CDR2 LQKENI. V was pared by 3 bases and J by 5 bases, with 7 bases of the junction left unmatched. This CDR3 reads CASSPRDRANNEQFF. The CDR3 DNA sequence: TGTGCCAGCTCACCCCGGGACAGAGCTAACAATGAGCAGTTCTTC. The complete variable domain, with remaining parts taken from reference TRBV18 and TRBJ2-1, reads NAGVMQNPRHLVRRRGQEARLRCSPMKGHSHVYWYRQLPEEGLKFMVYLQKENIIDESGMPKERFSAEFPKEGPSILRIQQVVRGDSAAYFCASSPRDRANNEQFFGPGTRLTVL.

Many counts were recorded for this clonotype. The chain uses TRBV11-2 and TRBJ2-1; possible D gene TRBD1, 6 bases. The germline V and J ends were trimmed by 8 bases and 5 bases, with 19 bases remaining between them. This CDR3 contains 15 residues. The germline V gene encodes CDR1 SGHAT and CDR2 FQNNGV. The CDR3 nucleotides read TGTGCCAGCGGCTACACCATAGGGGGAGACAATGAGCAGTTCTTC. Amino acids: CASGYTIGGDNEQFF.

This clonotype was detected a few times. The V and J genes are TRBV11-2 and TRBJ2-7; a possible D gene is TRBD2 (6 bases). The germline V and J ends were trimmed by 0 bases and 1 base, with 10 bases remaining between them. The CDR3 is 15 amino acids. From germline, CDR1 is SGHAT and CDR2 FQNNGV. The CDR3 is CASSLEAEGSYEQYF. CDR3 DNA: TGTGCCAGCAGCTTAGAAGCGGAGGGGTCCTACGAGCAGTACTTC.

The rearrangement uses TRBV4-2 and TRBJ2-5; 13 nucleotides match TRBD2. Losses at the gene ends were 1 base for V and 3 bases for J; bases not matched to a gene: 2. Germline CDR1 LGHNA, CDR2 YNFKEQ. The CDR3 has 16 amino acids. CDR3 protein: CASSQALAGGEETQYF. The DNA for the CDR3 is TGTGCCAGCAGCCAAGCACTAGCGGGAGGGGAAGAGACCCAGTACTTC.

The CDR3 nucleotides read TGTGCCAGCAGCAATGGACTAGCGGGAGCCCGCGGAGATACGCAGTATTTT. Amino acid sequence: CASSNGLAGARGDTQYF. This chain connects TRBV14 to TRBJ2-3, with TRBD2 identical over 13 bases. J lost 5 bases, V lost 5 bases, and 10 bases had no gene match. Germline loops: CDR1 SGHDN, CDR2 FVKESK. The CDR3 has 17 amino acids.

Ten or more counts support this clonotype. CDR3 in DNA: TGTGCCAGCAGTGACGCTAGCGGGAGAGGGGCCGGGGAGCTGTTTTTT. This sequence encodes CASSDASGRGAGELFF. This rearrangement joins TRBV2 to TRBJ2-2; TRBD2 aligns across 10 bases. This CDR3 is 16 amino acids long. Germline V gene sequence: CDR1 SNHLY, CDR2 FYNNEI. Unmatched junction bases numbered 7, after V lost 3 bases and J lost 6 bases. Full variable domain (rest looked up from reference TRBV2 and TRBJ2-2): EPEVTQTPSHQVTQMGQEVILRCVPISNHLYFYWYRQILGQKVEFLVSFYNNEISEKSEIFDDQFSVERPDGSNFTLKIRSTKLEDSAMYFCASSDASGRGAGELFFGEGSRLTVL.

This clonotype was found many times. V is TRBV5-1 and J is TRBJ1-2, with a weak D call TRBD1 (5 bases). The V end was cut by 0 bases, the J end by 2 bases, with 11 bases between. The germline V gene encodes CDR1 SGHRS and CDR2 YFSETQ. CDR3 size: 15 residues. CDR3 coding DNA: TGCGCCAGCAGCTTGGAAGGGACGGTCAACTATGGCTACACCTTC. Its translation: CASSLEGTVNYGYTF.

This clonotype was seen many times. The genes are TRBV2 and TRBJ1-2; 8 bases fit TRBD1. The CDR3 has 16 residues. Germline CDR1 SNHLY, CDR2 FYNNEI. J was trimmed by 2 bases and V by 4 bases; bases with no gene match: 9. The CDR3 sequence: CASSANRGFGNYGYTF. The CDR3, as DNA: TGTGCCAGCAGTGCAAACAGGGGGTTCGGGAACTATGGCTACACCTTC.

J is TRBJ2-1 and V is TRBV4-2, with D unresolved. Germline CDR1 and CDR2: LGHNA and YNFKEQ. This CDR3 comprises 15 residues. Between the trimmed V and J ends, which lost 1 base and 5 bases, there was a span of 12 bases. CDR3 sequence (DNA): TGTGCCAGCAGCCAAGGGGTGGCCAGGAACAATGAGCAGTTCTTC. The encoded protein is CASSQGVARNNEQFF.

The chain recombines TRBV6-1 with TRBJ1-5; TRBD1 matches at 8 bases. V lost 6 bases to trimming and J lost 7 bases; unmatched junction nucleotides: 14. Germline V lookup: CDR1 MNHNS, CDR2 SASEGT. The CDR3 consists of 16 residues. CDR3 nucleotide sequence: TGTGCCAGCAGAGAACGGACAGGGAAAAACAGCCAGCCCCAGCATTTT. This sequence encodes CASRERTGKNSQPQHF.

Ten or more counts support this clonotype. This chain uses TRBV18 with TRBJ1-2; D is uncertain. Germline lookup yields CDR1 KGHSH and CDR2 LQKENI. CDR3 length equals 15 residues. V lost 2 bases to trimming and J lost 5 bases, with 15 bases between them. CDR3 residues: CASSPESDGIYGYTF. The CDR3 region has the DNA TGTGCCAGCTCACCAGAATCGGACGGAATATATGGCTACACCTTC.

This clonotype came up a few times. The V and J genes are TRBV28 and TRBJ1-2; no firm D call. Per germline, CDR1 MDHEN and CDR2 SYDVKM. This CDR3 has 13 amino acids. The germline V and J ends were trimmed by 2 bases and 1 base, with 5 bases remaining between them. This chain's CDR3 is CASSLPRNYGYTF. For the CDR3, the DNA is TGTGCCAGCAGTTTACCTCGTAACTATGGCTACACCTTC.

This clonotype has ten or more counts. V is TRBV6-1 and J is TRBJ1-5; D possibly corresponds to TRBD1 (5 bases). Between the trimmed V and J ends, which lost 4 bases and 0 bases, there was a span of 10 bases. Looked up from germline, CDR1 is MNHNS and CDR2 is SASEGT. This CDR3 has 15 residues. The CDR3 loop is CASSALQVSNQPQHF. The DNA of the CDR3 is TGTGCCAGCAGTGCGTTACAGGTTAGCAATCAGCCCCAGCATTTT.

This rearrangement joins TRBV4-1 to TRBJ2-6, with D uncertain. V lost 1 base and J lost 3, with 4 bases in between. This CDR3 is built from 14 residues. CDR1 and CDR2 from the germline V gene are MGHRA and YSYEKL. Here the CDR3 reads CASSQVGGANVLTF. As DNA, the CDR3 is TGCGCCAGCAGCCAAGTAGGTGGGGCCAACGTCCTGACTTTC.

In this sample, this clonotype turned up many times. V and J are TRBV24-1 and TRBJ1-2; D gene uncertain. V was shortened by 0 bases and J by 3 bases, with 4 bases between the two germline ends. The V gene's germline CDR1 is KGHDR and CDR2 SFDVKD. CDR3 length equals 13 residues. The CDR3 spells CATSDLDHYGYTF. The DNA of the CDR3 is TGTGCCACCAGTGATTTGGACCACTATGGCTACACCTTC.

This chain connects TRBV2 to TRBJ2-1, with TRBD2 as a possible D gene (6 bases). Germline assignment: CDR1 SNHLY and CDR2 FYNNEI. The germline V and J ends were trimmed by 4 bases and 10 bases, with 11 bases remaining between them. The CDR3 loop spans 12 amino acids. CDR3 DNA: TGTGCCAGCAGTGGGGGGGAGGTGGAGCAGTTCTTC. It specifies CASSGGEVEQFF.

This clonotype was observed many times. V usage is TRBV30 and J usage is TRBJ1-6; TRBD1 is a possible D gene (5 bases). The CDR3 has 13 amino acids. Germline-derived CDR1 and CDR2 are GTSNPN and SVGIG (reference sequence). Trimming shortened V by 2 bases and J by 7 bases, and 9 bases separated the two germline ends. The DNA of the CDR3 is TGTGCCTGGAGTATCCAGGGAAATTCACCCCTCCACTTT. Translating it yields CAWSIQGNSPLHF.

This clonotype has ten or more counts. The rearrangement links TRBV27 to TRBJ2-7; D uncertain. The CDR3 sequence is 13 residues long. V was shortened by 4 bases and J by 2 bases, with 9 bases between the two germline ends. Per germline, CDR1 MNHEY and CDR2 SMNVEV (reference sequence). Written as DNA, the CDR3 is TGTGCCAGCAGTTCCGACCCCCCCTACGAGCAGTACTTC. Protein sequence: CASSSDPPYEQYF.

This clonotype showed up just a few times. The chain uses TRBV19 and TRBJ1-2, with TRBD1 as a possible D gene (5 bases). This CDR3 has 13 residues. V lost 3 bases, J lost 6 bases, and 11 bases lay in between. Germline lookup yields CDR1 LNHDA and CDR2 SQIVND (reference sequence). As DNA, the CDR3 is TGTGCCAGTAGTATCGGACACCGGGATGGCTACACCTTC. Amino acids: CASSIGHRDGYTF.

This clonotype was observed at least ten times. The gene calls are TRBV12-3 or TRBV12-4 and TRBJ2-2; D unresolved. The CDR3 totals 13 residues. V lost 6 bases to trimming and J lost 5 bases, with 10 bases between them. The CDR3 coding sequence is TGTGCCAGCAGCCGCCAAGTAACCGGGGAGCTGTTTTTT. Translating gives CASSRQVTGELFF.

This clonotype was seen ten or more times. This rearrangement joins TRBV20-1 to TRBJ2-7, with TRBD2 matching over 12 bases. V was clipped by 4 bases and J by 5 bases; unmatched bases: 9. The CDR3 contains 15 residues. Germline assignment: CDR1 DFQATT and CDR2 SNEGSKA (reference sequence). CDR3 bases: TGCAGTGCTACTAAGACTAGCGGGAGAACTCACGAGCAGTACTTC. Protein: CSATKTSGRTHEQYF.

This chain links TRBV19 with TRBJ2-3, with 10 bases lining up with TRBD1. The CDR3 is 15 amino acids. Germline trimming cut 5 bases from V and 6 bases from J; bases unmatched to any gene: 8. Per the germline V gene, CDR1 is LNHDA and CDR2 is SQIVND (reference sequence). CDR3 residues: CASSQGTGDRDTQYF. The CDR3 DNA follows: TGTGCCAGTAGTCAAGGGACAGGGGACCGGGATACGCAGTATTTT.

There are many counts of this clonotype. This chain connects TRBV28 to TRBJ1-1; 8 bases agree with TRBD1. The CDR3 is 15 amino acids. CDR1 is MDHEN and CDR2 is SYDVKM in the germline V gene. V was pared by 8 bases and J by 6 bases, with 14 bases of the junction left unmatched. CDR3 bases: TGTGCCAGCTGCAAAGTTGCAGGGGGCTCGGCTGAAGCTTTCTTT. It encodes CASCKVAGGSAEAFF.

This clonotype was picked up many times. CDR3 in amino acids: CASSLETEDRVHYEQYF. DNA for the CDR3: TGTGCCAGCAGCTTAGAAACAGAGGACAGGGTCCACTACGAGCAGTACTTC. The chain is built from TRBV11-2 and TRBJ2-7; 8 positions agree with TRBD1. There are 17 residues in the CDR3. V lost 0 bases to trimming and J lost 3 bases; unmatched junction nucleotides: 10. Per the germline V gene, CDR1 is SGHAT and CDR2 is FQNNGV.